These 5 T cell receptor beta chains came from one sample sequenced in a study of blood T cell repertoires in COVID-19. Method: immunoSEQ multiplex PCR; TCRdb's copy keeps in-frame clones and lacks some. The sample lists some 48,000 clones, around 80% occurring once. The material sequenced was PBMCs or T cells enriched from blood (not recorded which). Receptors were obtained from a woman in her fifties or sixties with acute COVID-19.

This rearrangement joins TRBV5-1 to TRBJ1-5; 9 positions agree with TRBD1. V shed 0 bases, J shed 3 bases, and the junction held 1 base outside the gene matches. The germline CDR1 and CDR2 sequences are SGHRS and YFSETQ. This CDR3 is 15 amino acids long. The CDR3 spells CASSLGTGVNQPQHF. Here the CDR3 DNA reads TGCGCCAGCAGCTTGGGGACAGGGGTCAATCAGCCCCAGCATTTT.

Here the CDR3 reads CASSQSGVPRGKLFF. The CDR3 DNA reads as TGTGCCAGCAGCCAGTCCGGGGTCCCGAGAGGAAAACTGTTTTTT. The rearrangement joins TRBV16 to TRBJ1-4; D is uncertain. The CDR3 runs 15 residues. Germline V gives CDR1 KGHSY, CDR2 FQNENV. Trimming shortened V by 3 bases and J by 10 bases, and 18 bases separated the two germline ends.

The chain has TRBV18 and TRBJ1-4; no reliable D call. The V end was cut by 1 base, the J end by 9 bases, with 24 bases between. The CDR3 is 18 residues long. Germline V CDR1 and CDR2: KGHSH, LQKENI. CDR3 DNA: TGTGCCAGCTCACCACAATCGTTTGGTGCAGGATCGGTGAAAAAACTGTTTTTT. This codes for CASSPQSFGAGSVKKLFF.

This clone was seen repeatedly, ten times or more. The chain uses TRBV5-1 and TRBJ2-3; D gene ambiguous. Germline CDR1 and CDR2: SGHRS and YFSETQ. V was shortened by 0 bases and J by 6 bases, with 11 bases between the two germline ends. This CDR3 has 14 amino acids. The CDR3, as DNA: TGCGCCAGCAGCTTGGAAAGTCTCGGGGATACGCAGTATTTT. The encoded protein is CASSLESLGDTQYF.

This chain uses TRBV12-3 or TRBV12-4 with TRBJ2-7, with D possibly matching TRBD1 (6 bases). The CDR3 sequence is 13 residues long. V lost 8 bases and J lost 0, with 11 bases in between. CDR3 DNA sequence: TGTGCCAGCGCTTGGACAGCCTCCTACGAGCAGTACTTC. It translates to CASAWTASYEQYF.